Included here is one T cell receptor (beta chain) sequence, with context. Its antigen is unknown. Some clones are missing from TCRdb's copy, which holds only in-frame ones; the method was immunoSEQ multiplex PCR. This table has over 250,000 clones, 60% to 80% appearing once. The CDR3 is made up of 16 amino acids. Trimming removed 4 bases at V and 0 bases at J, with 14 bases between. Germline lookup yields CDR1 SGHDT and CDR2 YYEEEE. This sample is part of a study of cytotoxic CD8 clonotypes in ibrutinib-treated CLL. Study-wide results and limits: Collection times varied between progressing and sustained-remission patients.

The rearrangement joins TRBV5-6 to TRBJ1-3; no clear D. The TCR sequence derives from a human donor with chronic lymphocytic leukemia. Source: PBMCs, taken at disease progression, from a patient treated with ibrutinib. CDR3 sequence reads: CASSLRMIYSGNTIYF. CDR3 DNA: TGTGCCAGCAGCCTGAGGATGATATACTCTGGAAACACCATATATTTT.